The 24 T cell receptor beta chains below were found in one sample sequenced in a study of T cells in localized non-small cell lung cancer. The repertoire was sequenced with immunoSEQ multiplex PCR; TCRdb's copy has only in-frame clones and lacks some. The sample lists roughly 2,700 clones; 27% were seen once. The source material was normal lung tissue next to the tumor, sampled before any cancer treatment. The receptors were gathered from a man aged 35 to 69 with stage I lung adenocarcinoma.

In its sample, this clone was seen a few times. This chain joins TRBV30 and TRBJ2-2; D might be TRBD2 (5 bases). Germline V CDR1 and CDR2: GTSNPN, SVGIG (reference sequence). This CDR3 is built from 13 residues. Trimming removed 5 bases from V and 3 bases from J, with 10 bases in between. The CDR3 is CAWAHGDTGELFF. The CDR3 DNA sequence: TGTGCCTGGGCCCACGGGGACACCGGGGAGCTGTTTTTT. Supplemented by reference TRBV30 and TRBJ2-2, the full variable domain reads SQTIHQWPATLVQPVGSPLSLECTVEGTSNPNLYWYRQAAGRGLQLLFYSVGIGQISSEVPQNLSASRPQDRQFILSSKKLLLSDSGFYLCAWAHGDTGELFFGEGSRLTVL.

This clone was counted a single time. This chain connects TRBV18 to TRBJ1-2; 8 nucleotides agree with TRBD1. The CDR3 contains 14 residues. V shed 3 bases, J shed 4 bases, and the junction held 4 bases outside the gene matches. The germline CDR1 and CDR2 sequences are KGHSH and LQKENI. The CDR3: CASSPTGEPYGYTF. CDR3 DNA: TGTGCCAGCTCACCGACAGGGGAACCCTATGGCTACACCTTC.

Comment on this clone: Compared with germline, one end of the junction differs, possibly owing to a read error. This sequence joins TRBV14 and TRBJ2-2; 9 bases are shared with TRBD2. Germline CDR1 and CDR2: SGHDN and FVKESK. The CDR3 spans 15 residues. DNA of the CDR3: TGTGCCAGCAGCCTGCTAGCGGGGAACTCCGGGGAGCTGTTTTTT. Its protein is CASSLLAGNSGELFF.

This chain connects TRBV19 to TRBJ1-5; D is unclear. Trimming removed 5 bases from V and 2 bases from J, with 13 bases in between. Germline V gives CDR1 LNHDA, CDR2 SQIVND (reference sequence). The CDR3 is 15 residues long. The CDR3 protein is CASSAAPAGNQPQHF. In DNA form, the CDR3 reads TGTGCCAGTAGTGCAGCTCCAGCGGGCAATCAGCCCCAGCATTTT. Full variable domain (rest looked up from reference TRBV19 and TRBJ1-5): DGGITQSPKYLFRKEGQNVTLSCEQNLNHDAMYWYRQDPGQGLRLIYYSQIVNDFQKGDIAEGYSVSREKKESFPLTVTSAQKNPTAFYLCASSAAPAGNQPQHFGDGTRLSIL.

The CDR3 DNA is TGTGCCAGCAGTTACGTTTTGGGCAATCAGCCCCAGCATTTT. Its protein product is CASSYVLGNQPQHF. The rearrangement joins TRBV6-8 to TRBJ1-5; no clear D gene. CDR1 and CDR2 from the germline V gene are MNHGY and SAAAGT. V was trimmed by 2 bases and J by 2 bases, leaving 7 bases between them. The CDR3 totals 14 residues.

This clone appeared a single time. The J gene is TRBJ1-2, the V gene TRBV16; 7 nucleotides line up with TRBD1. Germline CDR1 reads KGHSY; CDR2 reads FQNENV. There are 13 residues in the CDR3. Trimming removed 3 bases from V and 8 bases from J; junction bases left unmatched: 6. CDR3 sequence: CASSQLGTAGYTF. The DNA for the CDR3 is TGTGCCAGCAGCCAGCTCGGGACAGCCGGCTACACCTTC.

This clone is medium-sized. This chain uses TRBV19 with TRBJ2-5; D unresolved. Germline values: CDR1 LNHDA, CDR2 SQIVND (reference sequence). Trimming cost V 7 bases and J 4 bases, with 13 bases left between them. CDR3 size: 13 residues. Written as DNA, the CDR3 is TGTGCCAGTACTCCGGACCCTGGAGAGACCCAGTACTTC. Translation: CASTPDPGETQYF. Using reference TRBV19 and TRBJ2-5 for the parts outside the CDR3, the full variable domain is DGGITQSPKYLFRKEGQNVTLSCEQNLNHDAMYWYRQDPGQGLRLIYYSQIVNDFQKGDIAEGYSVSREKKESFPLTVTSAQKNPTAFYLCASTPDPGETQYFGPGTRLLVL.

The rearrangement joins TRBV12-5 to TRBJ2-1, with 8 bases that match TRBD2. Germline assignment: CDR1 LGHNT and CDR2 FRNRAP. The length of the CDR3 is 14 residues. The CDR3 is CGRGDAGTRNEQFF. CDR3 DNA: TGTGGAAGGGGAGACGCCGGGACTAGGAATGAGCAGTTCTTC.

This clone was seen only a few times. The V gene is TRBV11-3, the J gene TRBJ2-1, with 11 bases identical to TRBD2. The germline V gene encodes CDR1 SGHNT and CDR2 YENEEA. Germline trimming cut 0 bases from V and 3 bases from J; bases unmatched to any gene: 10. The CDR3 extends over 19 amino acids. The chain's CDR3 is CASSLEASGRTIYYNEQFF. The CDR3 DNA sequence: TGTGCCAGCAGCTTAGAGGCTAGCGGGAGGACTATATACTACAATGAGCAGTTCTTC.

V usage is TRBV6-8 and J usage is TRBJ2-6; D is ambiguous. The CDR3 spans 15 residues. Per germline, CDR1 MNHGY and CDR2 SAAAGT. The V end was cut by 7 bases, the J end by 0 bases, with 10 bases between. The CDR3 DNA reads TGTGCCAGCACCTCCGCAAGCTCTGGGGCCAACGTCCTGACTTTC. The encoded protein is CASTSASSGANVLTF.

This clone is judged medium-sized. This chain joins TRBV11-3 and TRBJ2-1, with 11 bases fitting TRBD2. V was pared by 5 bases and J by 6 bases, with 6 bases of the junction left unmatched. From germline, CDR1 is SGHNT and CDR2 YENEEA. The CDR3 sequence is 15 residues long. DNA of the CDR3: TGTGCCAGCAGCCTAAGACTAGCGGGAAGCAATGAGCAGTTCTTC. Residues: CASSLRLAGSNEQFF.

The chain recombines TRBV18 with TRBJ2-1; the match to TRBD2 covers 7 bases. The CDR3 totals 13 residues. With 2 bases clipped from V and 9 bases from J, the junction kept 4 bases outside the gene matches. Germline V lookup: CDR1 KGHSH, CDR2 LQKENI. The CDR3 loop reads CASSPSGRGEQFF. The CDR3 DNA reads TGTGCCAGCTCACCATCAGGGAGGGGTGAGCAGTTCTTC.

The chain has TRBV25-1 and TRBJ1-4, with no clear D. The CDR3 runs 15 residues. The germline CDR1 and CDR2 sequences are MGHDK and SYGVNS. V was clipped by 3 bases and J by 0 bases, with 8 bases between them. For the CDR3, the DNA is TGTGCCAGCAGTGACGACCGATCAACTAATGAAAAACTGTTTTTT. As protein: CASSDDRSTNEKLFF.

This clone ranks as medium-sized. The chain carries TRBV11-3 and TRBJ2-3, with 7 bases matching TRBD2. The CDR3 is 14 amino acids. The ends lost 4 bases at V and 10 bases at J; junction bases unmatched: 11. From germline, CDR1 is SGHNT and CDR2 YENEEA. The CDR3 is CASSSAGGGIPQYF. The CDR3 coding sequence is TGTGCCAGCAGCTCTGCGGGCGGGGGAATTCCGCAGTATTTT.

This clone was seen a few times. The genes are TRBV19 and TRBJ1-2; D not resolved. The CDR3 length is 15 residues. Trimming removed 0 bases from V and 2 bases from J, with 10 bases in between. Germline CDR1 is LNHDA and CDR2 is SQIVND (reference sequence). CDR3 residues: CASSIDAASNYGYTF. CDR3 nucleotide sequence: TGTGCCAGTAGTATAGACGCGGCTTCAAACTATGGCTACACCTTC.

The chain uses TRBV30 and TRBJ2-1; the match to TRBD2 covers 11 bases. CDR1 GTSNPN and CDR2 SVGIG come from the germline V gene (reference sequence). Germline trimming cut 1 base from V and 5 bases from J; bases unmatched to any gene: 1. This CDR3 spans 14 amino acids. The CDR3 loop reads CAWSAGLADNEQFF. The CDR3 bases are TGTGCCTGGAGTGCGGGACTAGCGGACAATGAGCAGTTCTTC.

A few counts support this clone. The V and J genes are TRBV6-8 and TRBJ2-7; weak D call: TRBD2 (5 bases). The germline V and J ends were trimmed by 2 bases and 7 bases, with 12 bases remaining between them. The CDR3 has 13 residues. Germline values: CDR1 MNHGY, CDR2 SAAAGT. This chain's CDR3 is CASSYTGKWEQYV. DNA for the CDR3: TGTGCCAGCAGTTACACGGGGAAGTGGGAGCAGTACGTC.

The rearrangement uses TRBV11-3 and TRBJ1-5; the D gene is possibly TRBD1 (6 bases). Germline V CDR1 and CDR2: SGHNT, YENEEA. The V end was cut by 5 bases, the J end by 4 bases, with 15 bases between. The CDR3 runs to 15 residues. The CDR3 reads CASSAPGQRNQPQHF. In DNA form, the CDR3 reads TGTGCCAGCAGCGCCCCCGGACAGAGAAATCAGCCCCAGCATTTT.

This clone showed up just once. The V call is TRBV15, the J call TRBJ1-5, with no clear D. This CDR3 is 14 amino acids long. The germline V gene encodes CDR1 LNHNV and CDR2 YYDKDF (reference sequence). V was pared by 5 bases and J by 4 bases, with 12 bases between. The CDR3: CATSVYSLNQPQHF. Here the CDR3 DNA reads TGTGCCACCAGCGTTTACAGCTTAAATCAGCCCCAGCATTTT.

J is TRBJ2-5 and V is TRBV19, with TRBD1 as a possible D gene (5 bases). Looked up from germline, CDR1 is LNHDA and CDR2 is SQIVND (reference sequence). The V end lost 5 bases, the J end lost 1 base, and 14 bases lay between the germline ends. The CDR3 spans 15 residues. The CDR3 DNA sequence: TGTGCCAGTAGTCCCCAGGGCCCTATCCAAGAGACCCAGTACTTC. This codes for CASSPQGPIQETQYF.

This clone rates as medium-sized. This chain uses TRBV6-8 with TRBJ2-2, with TRBD1 matching over 9 bases. J gave up 3 bases and V 8 bases, and 7 bases lay outside the gene matches. CDR1 is MNHGY and CDR2 is SAAAGT in the germline V gene. The CDR3 extends over 15 amino acids. The CDR3 region has the DNA TGTGCCAGCGCCACAGGGGGCCGGGACACCGGGGAGCTGTTTTTT. It codes for CASATGGRDTGELFF.

The chain couples TRBV25-1 to TRBJ2-1; 7 bases are shared with TRBD2. With 5 bases clipped from V and 0 bases from J, the junction kept 4 bases outside the gene matches. Germline V gene data show CDR1 as MGHDK and CDR2 as SYGVNS. This CDR3 is 15 amino acids long. Here the CDR3 reads CASSNRDYSYNEQFF. CDR3 coding DNA: TGTGCCAGCAGTAACCGGGACTACTCCTACAATGAGCAGTTCTTC.

This clone was detected a few times. This chain joins TRBV30 and TRBJ2-5; perhaps TRBD1 as D (6 bases). Trimming took off 5 bases at V and 2 bases at J, with 18 bases between the two ends. Germline CDR1 is GTSNPN and CDR2 is SVGIG (reference sequence). CDR3 length: 15 amino acids. The CDR3 is CAWDPGTSNQETQYF. CDR3 coding DNA: TGTGCCTGGGATCCCGGGACATCAAATCAAGAGACCCAGTACTTC. The full variable domain, its missing parts supplied by reference TRBV30 and TRBJ2-5, is SQTIHQWPATLVQPVGSPLSLECTVEGTSNPNLYWYRQAAGRGLQLLFYSVGIGQISSEVPQNLSASRPQDRQFILSSKKLLLSDSGFYLCAWDPGTSNQETQYFGPGTRLLVL.

This clone was detected only a few times. The J gene is TRBJ2-2, the V gene TRBV7-8; D is undetermined. The germline V gene has CDR1 SGHVS and CDR2 FQNEAQ. V was pared by 7 bases and J by 7 bases, with 13 bases between. The CDR3 is made up of 13 amino acids. The CDR3 DNA reads TGTGCCAGCACCCGGCATCCCTACGGGGAGCTGTTTTTT. Encoded protein: CASTRHPYGELFF.